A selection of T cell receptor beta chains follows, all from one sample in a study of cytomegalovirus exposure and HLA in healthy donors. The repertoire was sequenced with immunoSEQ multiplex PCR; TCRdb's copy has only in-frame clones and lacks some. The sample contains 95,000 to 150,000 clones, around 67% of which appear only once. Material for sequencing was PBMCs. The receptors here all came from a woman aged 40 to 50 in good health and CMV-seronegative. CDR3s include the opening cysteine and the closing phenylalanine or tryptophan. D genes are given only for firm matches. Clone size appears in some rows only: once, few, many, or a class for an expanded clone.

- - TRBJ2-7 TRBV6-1 TGTGCCAGCAGTTCCAACCAGAAGGCGGCATACGAGCAGTACTTC CASSSNQKAAYEQYF
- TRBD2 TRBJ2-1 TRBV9 TGTGCCAGCAGCCCGTCTAGCGGGAGGGACTACAATGAGCAGTTCTTC CASSPSSGRDYNEQFF
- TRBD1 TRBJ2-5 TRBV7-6 TGTGCCAGCAGTATAGGGGACAGGGGGCCCACCATCCAAGAGACCCAGTACTTC CASSIGDRGPTIQETQYF
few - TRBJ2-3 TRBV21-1 TGTGCCAGCAGCACACCGGGACACTCTAATCCCTCTAGCACAGATACGCAGTATTTT CASSTPGHSNPSSTDTQYF
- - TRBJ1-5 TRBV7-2 TGTGCCAGCAGCTCACAGTGGGGCAATCAGCCCCAGCATTTT CASSSQWGNQPQHF
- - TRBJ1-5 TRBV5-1 TGCGCCAGCAGCTTGGTGGGGGCAGATTATAGCAATCAGCCCCAGCATTTT CASSLVGADYSNQPQHF
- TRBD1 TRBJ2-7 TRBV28 TGTGCCAGCAGGGGGACAGGGAGTCACTACGAGCAGTACTTC CASRGTGSHYEQYF
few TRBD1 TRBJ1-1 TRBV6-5 TGTGCCAGCTGCGACAGGGTGGCCACTGAAGCTTTCTTT CASCDRVATEAFF
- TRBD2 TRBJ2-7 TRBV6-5 TGTGCCAGCAGTGAGGGACTAGTAGTCGACGAGCAGTACTTC CASSEGLVVDEQYF
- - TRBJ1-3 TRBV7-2 TGTGCCAGCACCCCAGCGGACTTCAGCTCTGGAAACACCATATATTTT CASTPADFSSGNTIYF
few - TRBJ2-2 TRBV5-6 TGTGCCAGCAGCTTCGGGGACACCGGGGAGCTGTTTTTT CASSFGDTGELFF
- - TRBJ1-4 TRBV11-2 TGTGCCAGCAGCCCTGGACAAAGAAGTAATGAAAAACTGTTTTTT CASSPGQRSNEKLFF
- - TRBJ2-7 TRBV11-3 TGTGCCAGCAGCTTATCCGACAGGCCCTACGAGCAGTACTTC CASSLSDRPYEQYF
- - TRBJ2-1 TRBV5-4 TGTGCCAGCAGCCGCAGTAACAATGAGCAGTTCTTC CASSRSNNEQFF
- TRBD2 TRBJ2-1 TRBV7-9 TGTGCCAGCAGCATTCGGACTAGCGGGCCTAGTTATGAGCAGTTCTTC CASSIRTSGPSYEQFF
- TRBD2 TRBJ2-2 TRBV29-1 TGCAGCGTTTTTAGCGGGAGCACCGGGGAGCTGTTTTTT CSVFSGSTGELFF
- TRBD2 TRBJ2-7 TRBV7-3 TGTGCCAGCAGCTCCCGACTAGCTTTCCTCTACGAGCAGTACTTC CASSSRLAFLYEQYF
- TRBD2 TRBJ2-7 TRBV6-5 TGTGCCAGCAGTTACTCGACGGGGGGGGAGCAGTACTTC CASSYSTGGEQYF
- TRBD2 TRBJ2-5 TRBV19 TGTGCCACCCGGGCCGGGACTAGTGTTGGGACCCAGTACTTC CATRAGTSVGTQYF
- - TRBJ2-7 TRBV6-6 TGTGCCAGCAGTTACTCGTTAGAGCAGTACTTC CASSYSLEQYF
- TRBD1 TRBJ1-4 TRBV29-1 TGCAGCGTAGCACAGGGGATTAATGAAAAACTGTTTTTT CSVAQGINEKLFF
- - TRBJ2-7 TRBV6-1 TGTGCCAGCAGCACCTATCCCCTTCCCTACGAGCAGTACTTC CASSTYPLPYEQYF